Listed here are 32 T cell receptor beta chains from one sample, sequenced in a study of STAT5B mutations in CD4+ large granular lymphocyte leukemia. TCRdb's copy holds only in-frame clones and misses some; the assay was immunoSEQ multiplex PCR. This sample has roughly 48,000 clones; about 70% occur once, and the top ten carry approximately 1.5%. The sample was CD4+ T cells from blood buffy coats. These TCRs come from a human donor in good health.

The sample holds one count of this clone. This chain links TRBV28 with TRBJ1-4; no definite D call. The length of the CDR3 is 14 residues. Germline V lookup: CDR1 MDHEN, CDR2 SYDVKM. Trimming cost V 5 bases and J 4 bases, with 11 bases left between them. CDR3 in DNA: TGTGCCAGCAGTCCGCAGGACCTTAATGAAAAACTGTTTTTT. It is translated as CASSPQDLNEKLFF.

The V gene is TRBV18, the J gene TRBJ2-7; 10 nucleotides match TRBD2. Per the germline V gene, CDR1 is KGHSH and CDR2 is LQKENI. The CDR3 is 18 residues long. V was clipped by 6 bases and J by 2 bases; unmatched bases: 16. CDR3 protein: CASSESASGGIGTYEQYF. As DNA, the CDR3 is TGTGCCAGCTCCGAGTCGGCTAGCGGGGGAATAGGCACCTACGAGCAGTACTTC.

This chain uses TRBV4-2 with TRBJ1-2; possible D gene TRBD1, 6 bases. There are 14 residues in the CDR3. Trimming took 3 bases from V and 4 from J, leaving 12 bases between them. Germline V gives CDR1 LGHNA, CDR2 YNFKEQ. CDR3 amino acids: CASSQPGESYGYTF. CDR3 nucleotide sequence: TGTGCCAGCAGCCAGCCAGGGGAATCCTATGGCTACACCTTC.

The chain employs TRBV29-1 and TRBJ1-4; D unclear. V was cut by 5 bases and J by 1 base, with 5 bases left in between. Germline V gene lookup returns CDR1 SQVTM and CDR2 ANQGSEA. This CDR3 contains 12 residues. The CDR3 loop is CSVWLTNEKLFF. CDR3 coding DNA: TGCAGCGTTTGGTTAACTAATGAAAAACTGTTTTTT.

The rearrangement uses TRBV5-5 and TRBJ2-3, with D hard to call. Germline V gene sequence: CDR1 SGHKS, CDR2 YYEKEE (reference sequence). V was cut by 3 bases and J by 4 bases, with 18 bases left in between. The CDR3 is 16 amino acids. The CDR3 reads CASSWAPAGTSDTQYF. DNA of the CDR3: TGTGCCAGCAGCTGGGCCCCCGCAGGAACCTCAGATACGCAGTATTTT.

The V and J genes are TRBV7-2 and TRBJ2-3; D is tentatively TRBD1 or TRBD2 (5 bases each). The CDR3 totals 15 residues. Trimming removed 0 bases at V and 1 base at J, with 8 bases between. Germline CDR1 and CDR2: SGHTA and FQGNSA. CDR3 amino acids: CASSLAGDGTDTQYF. The CDR3 DNA reads TGTGCCAGCAGCTTAGCGGGGGACGGCACAGATACGCAGTATTTT. Full variable domain (outside the CDR3, taken from reference TRBV7-2 and TRBJ2-3): GAGVSQSPSNKVTEKGKDVELRCDPISGHTALYWYRQSLGQGLEFLIYFQGNSAPDKSGLPSDRFSAERTGGSVSTLTIQRTQQEDSAVYLCASSLAGDGTDTQYFGPGTRLTVL.

The chain combines TRBV5-1 with TRBJ2-2; D not certain. CDR3 size: 13 residues. The V gene lost 2 bases and the J gene lost 3 bases, with 5 bases spanning the gap. Germline V CDR1 and CDR2: SGHRS, YFSETQ. Written as DNA, the CDR3 is TGCGCCAGCAGCTTAAGAGACACCGGGGAGCTGTTTTTT. Translated: CASSLRDTGELFF. Variable domain in full (rest from reference TRBV5-1 and TRBJ2-2): KAGVTQTPRYLIKTRGQQVTLSCSPISGHRSVSWYQQTPGQGLQFLFEYFSETQRNKGNFPGRFSGRQFSNSRSEMNVSTLELGDSALYLCASSLRDTGELFFGEGSRLTVL.

The V call is TRBV7-2, the J call TRBJ1-2; a weak D match, TRBD1 (6 bases). Trimming removed 5 bases from V and 10 bases from J, with 17 bases in between. From germline, CDR1 is SGHTA and CDR2 FQGNSA. The CDR3 is made up of 13 amino acids. CDR3 loop: CASSQGNLGFYTF. CDR3 bases: TGTGCCAGCAGCCAGGGGAATCTTGGTTTCTACACCTTC.

This rearrangement joins TRBV19 to TRBJ1-2; maybe TRBD1 (5 bases). The germline V gene has CDR1 LNHDA and CDR2 SQIVND (reference sequence). This CDR3 is 14 amino acids long. V was trimmed by 4 bases and J by 5 bases, leaving 14 bases between them. The CDR3 DNA is TGTGCCAGTAGTACAGGGCAGGGATTTTATGGCTACACCTTC. Protein sequence: CASSTGQGFYGYTF.

The rearrangement joins TRBV28 to TRBJ1-1; 8 nucleotides align to TRBD1. V lost 5 bases and J lost 4; bases outside the gene matches: 6. Germline V gene lookup returns CDR1 MDHEN and CDR2 SYDVKM. This CDR3 region has 14 residues. The CDR3 spells CASSPQTGVTEAFF. CDR3 DNA sequence: TGTGCCAGCAGTCCCCAGACAGGGGTCACTGAAGCTTTCTTT.

The J gene is TRBJ1-2, the V gene TRBV28; 11 positions match TRBD1. Germline values: CDR1 MDHEN, CDR2 SYDVKM. The CDR3 is 15 amino acids. The V segment lost 6 bases and the J segment 5 bases; nucleotides outside the gene matches: 8. CDR3 region: CASRPGGQGEYGYTF. The CDR3 DNA is TGTGCCAGCAGACCAGGGGGACAGGGGGAGTATGGCTACACCTTC.

This chain uses TRBV2 with TRBJ1-1; D remains ambiguous. Trimming cost V 6 bases and J 4 bases, with 15 bases left between them. This CDR3 has 14 residues. CDR1 is SNHLY and CDR2 is FYNNEI in the germline V gene. CDR3 bases: TGTGCCAGCAGCCCCGGGGTGGGCGGCACTGAAGCTTTCTTT. Protein: CASSPGVGGTEAFF.

This chain links TRBV7-2 with TRBJ1-1; D is unclear. The germline CDR1 and CDR2 sequences are SGHTA and FQGNSA. V shed 6 bases and J shed 8 bases, with 13 bases lying between them. The CDR3 is 12 residues long. The CDR3 coding sequence is TGTGCCAGCAGTCTTAACCGGCAAGAAGCTTTCTTT. Protein product: CASSLNRQEAFF.

This chain joins TRBV13 and TRBJ1-4; 9 nucleotides align to TRBD1. Germline loops: CDR1 PRHDT, CDR2 FYEKMQ (reference sequence). This CDR3 contains 17 residues. The trim removed 1 base at V and 6 bases at J, leaving 9 bases unmatched. The CDR3 DNA reads as TGTGCCAGCAGCTTAGCTTGGGGGACAGGGCTCGATGAAAAACTGTTTTTT. This sequence encodes CASSLAWGTGLDEKLFF.

CDR3 loop: CSVHEVAEAFF. CDR3 DNA: TGCAGCGTCCACGAGGTGGCTGAAGCTTTCTTT. This rearrangement joins TRBV29-1 to TRBJ1-1; no firm D call. CDR1 and CDR2 (germline): SQVTM, ANQGSEA. The CDR3 contains 11 residues. V shed 6 bases and J shed 6 bases, with 11 bases lying between them. Combining the CDR3 with reference TRBV29-1 and TRBJ1-1 gives the whole variable domain SAVISQKPSRDICQRGTSLTIQCQVDSQVTMMFWYRQQPGQSLTLIATANQGSEATYESGFVIDKFPISRPNLTFSTLTVSNMSPEDSSIYLCSVHEVAEAFFGQGTRLTVV.

V usage is TRBV27 and J usage is TRBJ1-5, with a weak D call TRBD1 (6 bases). V was trimmed by 5 bases and J by 7 bases, leaving 12 bases between them. The CDR3 covers 13 residues. The germline V gene encodes CDR1 MNHEY and CDR2 SMNVEV (reference sequence). This chain's CDR3 is CASSDRKAQPQHF. The CDR3 DNA reads TGTGCCAGCAGTGACAGGAAGGCACAGCCCCAGCATTTT.

This CDR3 is CASSFGFGGAGANVLTF. CDR3 sequence (DNA): TGTGCCAGCAGTTTTGGTTTTGGGGGCGCTGGGGCCAACGTCCTGACTTTC. V usage is TRBV28 and J usage is TRBJ2-6; a weak D match, TRBD1 (6 bases). Germline V CDR1 and CDR2: MDHEN, SYDVKM. The germline V and J ends were trimmed by 3 bases and 2 bases, with 14 bases remaining between them. The CDR3 totals 17 residues.

The chain couples TRBV9 to TRBJ2-5; 10 nucleotides agree with TRBD2. The V segment lost 0 bases and the J segment 0 bases; nucleotides outside the gene matches: 2. The CDR3 has 16 residues. Germline assignment: CDR1 SGDLS and CDR2 YYNGEE. The CDR3 is CASSVGLAGNQETQYF. Written as DNA, the CDR3 is TGTGCCAGCAGCGTAGGACTAGCGGGTAACCAAGAGACCCAGTACTTC. Variable domain in full (rest from reference TRBV9 and TRBJ2-5): DSGVTQTPKHLITATGQRVTLRCSPRSGDLSVYWYQQSLDQGLQFLIQYYNGEERAKGNILERFSAQQFPDLHSELNLSSLELGDSALYFCASSVGLAGNQETQYFGPGTRLLVL.

This clone appeared a few times. This chain connects TRBV7-2 to TRBJ1-6; D is unclear. V lost 3 bases to trimming and J lost 5 bases, with 5 bases between them. Germline CDR1 SGHTA, CDR2 FQGNSA. CDR3 length: 13 amino acids. CDR3 sequence: CASSFDDNSPLHF. The CDR3 DNA follows: TGTGCCAGCAGCTTCGACGATAATTCACCCCTCCACTTT.

This clone is labeled as medium-sized. The chain couples TRBV7-9 to TRBJ1-5; D is perhaps TRBD1 (6 bases). Trimming cost V 3 bases and J 11 bases, with 14 bases left between them. CDR1 is SEHNR and CDR2 is FQNEAQ in the germline V gene (reference sequence). This CDR3 has 13 residues. DNA for the CDR3: TGTGCCAGCAGCTTGGAAGGGGGAGGGACCCAGCATTTT. It is translated as CASSLEGGGTQHF.

This chain uses TRBV18 with TRBJ2-1, with unresolved D. The CDR3 sequence is 14 residues long. Trimming took off 3 bases at V and 9 bases at J, with 15 bases between the two ends. Germline V gives CDR1 KGHSH, CDR2 LQKENI. CDR3 sequence: CASSPASHRVEQFF. Here the CDR3 DNA reads TGTGCCAGCTCACCCGCAAGCCATAGGGTTGAGCAGTTCTTC.

About this clone: Other DNA variants within this sample encode the same CDR3. This chain joins TRBV2 and TRBJ1-1; 8 positions agree with TRBD1. Germline V gives CDR1 SNHLY, CDR2 FYNNEI. The junction had 6 bases not matched to a gene; V was cut back by 5 bases and J by 4 bases. The CDR3 runs 14 residues. The CDR3 spells CASSPGGWGTEAFF. The CDR3, as DNA: TGTGCCAGCAGTCCAGGGGGCTGGGGCACTGAAGCTTTCTTT.

The genes are TRBV4-2 and TRBJ1-3, with D unresolved. Trimming took 1 base from V and 0 from J, leaving 10 bases between them. Germline CDR1 is LGHNA and CDR2 is YNFKEQ. CDR3 length: 16 residues. The CDR3 bases are TGTGCCAGCAGCCAAGCCCAGGTAGTCTCTGGAAACACCATATATTTT. As protein: CASSQAQVVSGNTIYF.

The chain combines TRBV19 with TRBJ2-2; 10 nucleotides line up with TRBD1. CDR3 length equals 14 residues. V gave up 4 bases and J gave up 7 bases; unmatched junction bases: 3. From germline, CDR1 is LNHDA and CDR2 SQIVND (reference sequence). Written as DNA, the CDR3 is TGTGCCAGTAGTACCGGGACAGGGGTCGGGGAGCTGTTTTTT. Translation gives CASSTGTGVGELFF.

This clone was detected only once. The chain combines TRBV27 with TRBJ1-1, with TRBD1 identical over 8 bases. The CDR3 covers 15 residues. Germline CDR1 MNHEY, CDR2 SMNVEV (reference sequence). V was clipped by 5 bases and J by 5 bases; unmatched bases: 10. The CDR3 DNA is TGTGCCAGCAGTCGCGCAGGGGGCAAGGGGACTGAAGCTTTCTTT. Its protein is CASSRAGGKGTEAFF.

V and J are TRBV10-3 and TRBJ2-2, with D unresolved. Germline V gene sequence: CDR1 ENHRY, CDR2 SYGVKD. This CDR3 is built from 15 residues. Trimming removed 4 bases at V and 0 bases at J, with 9 bases between. CDR3 sequence: CAISASTTNTGELFF. The CDR3 DNA reads TGTGCCATCAGTGCTTCCACGACGAACACCGGGGAGCTGTTTTTT.

This clone occurred a few times. The rearrangement joins TRBV20-1 to TRBJ1-1, with D unclear. Trimming took off 8 bases at V and 6 bases at J, with 7 bases between the two ends. This CDR3 has 9 residues. Per the germline V gene, CDR1 is DFQATT and CDR2 is SNEGSKA (reference sequence). The CDR3 DNA follows: TGCAGTTTTCCCGCTGAAGCTTTCTTT. It codes for CSFPAEAFF.

Turning to this clone: Different DNA sequences within this sample yield the same CDR3. V usage is TRBV6-1 and J usage is TRBJ2-5; D possibly matches TRBD1 or TRBD2 (5 bases each). Trimming pared 2 bases from V and 1 base from J, leaving 8 bases between. In germline, CDR1 is MNHNS, CDR2 SASEGT. This CDR3 is built from 14 residues. The CDR3 DNA reads as TGTGCCAGCAGTGAAACGGGGACCCAAGAGACCCAGTACTTC. Residues: CASSETGTQETQYF.

The chain couples TRBV6-1 to TRBJ2-7; either TRBD1 or TRBD2 may fit D (5 bases each). Germline CDR1 is MNHNS and CDR2 is SASEGT. The CDR3 has 15 amino acids. Trimming took off 4 bases at V and 4 bases at J, with 17 bases between the two ends. The CDR3 loop is CASSVKGTGGYEQYV. CDR3 sequence (DNA): TGTGCCAGCAGTGTGAAAGGGACCGGAGGTTACGAGCAGTACGTC.

This clone was seen just once. The chain couples TRBV6-5 to TRBJ2-7; D gene unclear. The CDR3 sequence is 12 residues long. Germline CDR1 reads MNHEY; CDR2 reads SVGAGI. V was shortened by 11 bases and J by 12 bases, with 23 bases between the two germline ends. In DNA form, the CDR3 reads TGTGCCCCCAGTTTACCCCCCAGGAAAGGGTACTTC. It yields the protein CAPSLPPRKGYF.

This rearrangement joins TRBV9 to TRBJ2-1, with TRBD2 matching over 9 bases. Per the germline V gene, CDR1 is SGDLS and CDR2 is YYNGEE. The CDR3 contains 15 residues. Unmatched junction bases numbered 5, after V lost 3 bases and J lost 4 bases. The CDR3 DNA reads TGTGCCAGCAGCGCGACTAGCGGAGCTTACAATGAGCAGTTCTTC. It codes for CASSATSGAYNEQFF.

The rearrangement joins TRBV9 to TRBJ1-4; D is unclear. Trimming stripped 2 bases from V and 4 bases from J, with 3 bases between. Germline-derived CDR1 and CDR2 are SGDLS and YYNGEE. CDR3 length: 12 amino acids. Here the CDR3 DNA reads TGTGCCAGCAGCGTGGATAATGAAAAACTGTTTTTT. Residues: CASSVDNEKLFF.